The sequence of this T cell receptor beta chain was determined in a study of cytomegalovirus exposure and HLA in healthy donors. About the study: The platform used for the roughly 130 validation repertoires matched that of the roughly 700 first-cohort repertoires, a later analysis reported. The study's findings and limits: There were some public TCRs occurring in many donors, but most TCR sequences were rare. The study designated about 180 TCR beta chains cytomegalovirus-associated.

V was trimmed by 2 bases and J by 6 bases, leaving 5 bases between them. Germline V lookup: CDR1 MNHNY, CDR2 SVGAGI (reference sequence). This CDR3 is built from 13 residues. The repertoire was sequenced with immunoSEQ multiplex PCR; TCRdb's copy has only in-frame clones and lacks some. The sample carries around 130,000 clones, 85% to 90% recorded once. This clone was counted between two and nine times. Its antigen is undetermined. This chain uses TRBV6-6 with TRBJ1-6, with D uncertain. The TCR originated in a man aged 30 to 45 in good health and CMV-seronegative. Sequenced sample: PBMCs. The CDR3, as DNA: TGTGCCAGCAGTTACGAGAGTAATTCACCCCTCCACTTT. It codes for CASSYESNSPLHF.